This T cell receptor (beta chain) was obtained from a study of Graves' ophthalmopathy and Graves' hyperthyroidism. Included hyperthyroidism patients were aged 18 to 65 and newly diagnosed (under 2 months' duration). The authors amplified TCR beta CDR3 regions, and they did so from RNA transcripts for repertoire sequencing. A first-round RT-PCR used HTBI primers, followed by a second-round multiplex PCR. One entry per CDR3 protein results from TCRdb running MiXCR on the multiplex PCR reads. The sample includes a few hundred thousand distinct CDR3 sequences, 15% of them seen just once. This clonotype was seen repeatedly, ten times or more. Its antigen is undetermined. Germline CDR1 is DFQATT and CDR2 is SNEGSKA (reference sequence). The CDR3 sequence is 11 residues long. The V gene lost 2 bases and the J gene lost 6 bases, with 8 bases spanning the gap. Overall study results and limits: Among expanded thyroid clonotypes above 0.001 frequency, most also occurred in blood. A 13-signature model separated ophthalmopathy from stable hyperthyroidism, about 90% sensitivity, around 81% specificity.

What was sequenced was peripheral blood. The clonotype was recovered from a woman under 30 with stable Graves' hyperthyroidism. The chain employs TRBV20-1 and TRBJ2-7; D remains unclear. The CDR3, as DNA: TGCAGTGCTAGATGGGGAACCGAGCAGTACTTC. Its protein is CSARWGTEQYF.